This T cell receptor beta chain emerged from a study of cytomegalovirus exposure and HLA in healthy donors. Researchers ran the PCR with 60 Vbeta and 13 Jbeta primers. Generated by immunoSEQ multiplex PCR, the TCRdb table keeps only in-frame clones and is missing some. The table records about 280,000 clones, over 85% of them present only once. Germline V gene data show CDR1 as LNHDA and CDR2 as SQIVND (reference sequence). V dropped 3 bases and J dropped 0; count of bases not matched to a gene: 2. CDR3 length equals 15 residues. Input material: PBMCs. The genes are TRBV19 and TRBJ2-1; the match to TRBD2 covers 7 bases. The receptor was isolated from a young woman in good health and CMV-seronegative. CDR3: CASSMGGSSYNEQFF. In nucleotides, the CDR3 is TGTGCCAGTAGTATGGGGGGGAGCTCCTACAATGAGCAGTTCTTC.